The 25 T cell receptor beta chains presented below share a single source sample, sequenced in a study of blood T cell repertoires in COVID-19. Using immunoSEQ multiplex PCR, the repertoire was profiled, and TCRdb retains in-frame clones only, with some absent. The sample holds about 230,000 clones, 65% to 85% seen once. Sequenced input: peripheral blood. The receptors derive from a man of 80 years or more with acute or convalescent COVID-19.

The J gene is TRBJ2-1, the V gene TRBV3-1 (or the pseudogene TRBV3-2); 8 nucleotides match TRBD2. Germline V gives CDR1 LGHDT, CDR2 YNNKEL (reference sequence). V shed 1 base, J shed 6 bases, and the junction held 5 bases outside the gene matches. The CDR3 is 15 amino acids. The CDR3 protein is CASSQAPSGSNEQFF. The CDR3 DNA follows: TGTGCCAGCAGCCAAGCCCCTAGCGGGTCCAATGAGCAGTTCTTC.

The chain joins TRBV30 to TRBJ1-5; no reliable D call. V lost 2 bases and J 3 bases, leaving 5 bases between the germline ends. Germline V CDR1 and CDR2: GTSNPN, SVGIG (reference sequence). CDR3 length: 12 amino acids. CDR3 in amino acids: CAWSQANQPQHF. CDR3 in DNA: TGTGCCTGGAGTCAGGCCAATCAGCCCCAGCATTTT.

This clone was detected only once. V is TRBV3-1 (or the pseudogene TRBV3-2) and J is TRBJ1-3, with D possibly being TRBD1 (6 bases). Trimming took off 0 bases at V and 3 bases at J, with 9 bases between the two ends. Germline V gene sequence: CDR1 LGHDT, CDR2 YNNKEL (reference sequence). The CDR3 is made up of 15 amino acids. CDR3 DNA sequence: TGTGCCAGCAGCCAAGAGGGGGGGCTTGGAAACACCATATATTTT. Translating gives CASSQEGGLGNTIYF.

This chain uses TRBV28 with TRBJ1-2; D is perhaps TRBD1 (5 bases). V was shortened by 5 bases and J by 1 base, with 14 bases between the two germline ends. The CDR3 consists of 15 residues. From germline, CDR1 is MDHEN and CDR2 SYDVKM. This chain's CDR3 is CASSPRQLFNYGYTF. CDR3 coding DNA: TGTGCCAGCAGTCCTAGACAGCTTTTTAACTATGGCTACACCTTC.

In the case of this clone: Distinct nucleotide sequences in the sample also encode this CDR3. V and J are TRBV19 and TRBJ2-6; D unresolved. Germline V gene sequence: CDR1 LNHDA, CDR2 SQIVND (reference sequence). The CDR3 length is 13 residues. Trimming removed 7 bases at V and 0 bases at J, with 4 bases between. The CDR3: CASTFSGANVLTF. CDR3 in DNA: TGTGCCAGTACCTTCTCTGGGGCCAACGTCCTGACTTTC.

This sequence joins TRBV7-2 and TRBJ2-3; 12 bases map to TRBD2. This CDR3 is built from 20 residues. V was pared by 0 bases and J by 0 bases, with 10 bases of the junction left unmatched. CDR1 SGHTA and CDR2 FQGNSA come from the germline V gene. The CDR3 loop reads CASSLAASGREGVSTDTQYF. Written as DNA, the CDR3 is TGTGCCAGCAGCTTAGCGGCTAGCGGGAGGGAGGGGGTCAGCACAGATACGCAGTATTTT. Using reference TRBV7-2 and TRBJ2-3 for the parts outside the CDR3, the full variable domain is GAGVSQSPSNKVTEKGKDVELRCDPISGHTALYWYRQSLGQGLEFLIYFQGNSAPDKSGLPSDRFSAERTGGSVSTLTIQRTQQEDSAVYLCASSLAASGREGVSTDTQYFGPGTRLTVL.

The J gene is TRBJ1-1, the V gene TRBV10-1, with D perhaps matching TRBD1 (6 bases). V dropped 5 bases and J dropped 4 bases, with 14 bases sitting between them. Looked up from germline, CDR1 is WNHNN and CDR2 is SYGVQD (reference sequence). CDR3 length: 14 amino acids. The DNA for the CDR3 is TGCGCCAGCAGTCCTGATGGGACACCCACTGAAGCTTTCTTT. As protein: CASSPDGTPTEAFF.

The sample holds a few counts of this clone. CDR3 bases: TGTGCCAGCAGCACCCAAAGCGGCACTGAAGCTTTCTTT. Its translation is CASSTQSGTEAFF. The V gene is TRBV7-2, the J gene TRBJ1-1; no firm D call. Between the trimmed V and J ends, which lost 5 bases and 4 bases, there was a span of 11 bases. This CDR3 contains 13 residues. Germline V CDR1 and CDR2: SGHTA, FQGNSA.

This CDR3 is CASSEGTTVSGNTIYF. The CDR3 DNA is TGTGCCAGCAGTGAAGGGACGACAGTCTCTGGAAACACCATATATTTT. The chain carries TRBV2 and TRBJ1-3; D possibly corresponds to TRBD1 (5 bases). V gave up 1 base and J gave up 0 bases, with 10 bases separating them. The CDR3 is 16 residues long. The germline V gene encodes CDR1 SNHLY and CDR2 FYNNEI.

The gene calls are TRBV19 and TRBJ2-1; 7 positions agree with TRBD2. Looked up from germline, CDR1 is LNHDA and CDR2 is SQIVND (reference sequence). The CDR3 contains 15 residues. Trimming removed 6 bases from V and 2 bases from J; junction bases left unmatched: 7. DNA of the CDR3: TGTGCCAGTAGCCTTACTAGCGCGCCCTACAATGAGCAGTTCTTC. Protein product: CASSLTSAPYNEQFF.

V is TRBV6-6 and J is TRBJ2-7, with D possibly matching TRBD1 (5 bases). Germline CDR1 reads MNHNY; CDR2 reads SVGAGI (reference sequence). V was clipped by 7 bases and J by 3 bases, with 13 bases between them. The CDR3 has 13 amino acids. As DNA, the CDR3 is TGTGCCAGCATGGTGGCGGACAACTACGAGCAGTACTTC. Translating gives CASMVADNYEQYF.

The CDR3 here is CASSFFFPTSRSYEQYF. DNA of the CDR3: TGTGCCAGCAGCTTTTTCTTCCCGACTAGCCGATCCTACGAGCAGTACTTC. This sequence joins TRBV11-2 and TRBJ2-7; 7 bases align to TRBD2. The ends lost 3 bases at V and 1 base at J; junction bases unmatched: 12. This CDR3 is 17 amino acids long. The germline gives CDR1 SGHAT, CDR2 FQNNGV.

This rearrangement joins TRBV9 to TRBJ2-2, with a weak D call TRBD1 (6 bases). With 3 bases removed from V and 1 base from J, the gap between germline ends came to 7 bases. The V gene's germline CDR1 is SGDLS and CDR2 YYNGEE. CDR3 length equals 14 residues. CDR3 bases: TGTGCCAGCAGCGCGACAGGGAACACCGGGGAGCTGTTTTTT. Protein: CASSATGNTGELFF.

The chain joins TRBV5-1 to TRBJ2-1; 9 bases are shared with TRBD1. Germline CDR1 SGHRS, CDR2 YFSETQ. The V segment lost 3 bases and the J segment 8 bases; nucleotides outside the gene matches: 9. The CDR3 spans 15 residues. CDR3: CASSYRTGAADEQFF. The CDR3 DNA reads as TGCGCCAGCAGCTATAGGACAGGGGCAGCAGATGAGCAGTTCTTC.

This chain connects TRBV6-5 to TRBJ2-7, with D possibly TRBD2 on 6 matching bases. Trimming stripped 2 bases from V and 4 bases from J, with 15 bases between. The CDR3 has 15 amino acids. CDR1 is MNHEY, CDR2 SVGAGI, per germline. The CDR3 loop is CASSYTRGRLYEQYF. CDR3 DNA: TGTGCCAGCAGTTACACACGGGGGAGGTTATACGAGCAGTACTTC.

V usage is TRBV5-4 and J usage is TRBJ2-5, with D perhaps TRBD2 (5 bases). CDR3 length equals 14 residues. V lost 1 base and J lost 4, with 11 bases in between. Germline-derived CDR1 and CDR2 are SGHNT and YYREEE (reference sequence). The CDR3, as DNA: TGTGCCAGCAGCTTGACAGACCGGGGAGAGACCCAGTACTTC. It translates to CASSLTDRGETQYF.

The chain recombines TRBV28 with TRBJ1-5, with D unresolved. The CDR3 totals 16 residues. CDR1 is MDHEN and CDR2 is SYDVKM in the germline V gene. The ends were cut back, 2 bases at V and 2 bases at J, with 13 bases in the middle. The CDR3 nucleotides read TGTGCCAGCAGTTTACCAGGAATAGGTGGCAATCAGCCCCAGCATTTT. Translated, it gives CASSLPGIGGNQPQHF.

This chain uses TRBV18 with TRBJ2-3; 7 bases map to TRBD2. Trimming took 5 bases from V and 2 from J; bases not matched to a gene: 13. Germline assignment: CDR1 KGHSH and CDR2 LQKENI. This CDR3 region has 17 residues. The CDR3, as DNA: TGTGCCAGCTCATATGCGGGAGCCCAACTGATCACAGATACGCAGTATTTT. Translating gives CASSYAGAQLITDTQYF. The complete variable domain, with remaining parts taken from reference TRBV18 and TRBJ2-3, reads NAGVMQNPRHLVRRRGQEARLRCSPMKGHSHVYWYRQLPEEGLKFMVYLQKENIIDESGMPKERFSAEFPKEGPSILRIQQVVRGDSAAYFCASSYAGAQLITDTQYFGPGTRLTVL.

CDR3 coding DNA: TGTGCCAGCAGCCAAGTGGTCAGTTCCTACGAGCAGTACTTC. It translates to CASSQVVSSYEQYF. V gene TRBV3-1 (or the pseudogene TRBV3-2) combines with J gene TRBJ2-7; D remains unclear. The germline CDR1 and CDR2 sequences are LGHDT and YNNKEL (reference sequence). This CDR3 contains 14 residues. Trimming cost V 1 base and J 1 base, with 8 bases left between them.

The J gene is TRBJ1-2, the V gene TRBV30; D uncertain. There are 11 residues in the CDR3. Germline assignment: CDR1 GTSNPN and CDR2 SVGIG (reference sequence). Trimming took 5 bases from V and 4 from J, leaving 8 bases between them. CDR3 coding DNA: TGTGCCTGGGGAGAACTCTATGGCTACACCTTC. Translating it yields CAWGELYGYTF.

V is TRBV7-9 and J is TRBJ2-3; tentatively, D is TRBD2 (6 bases). Trimming took off 2 bases at V and 2 bases at J, with 11 bases between the two ends. The CDR3 spans 15 residues. Germline V gives CDR1 SEHNR, CDR2 FQNEAQ (reference sequence). The CDR3 nucleotides read TGTGCCAGCAGCTTATTAGCGGCAAACACAGATACGCAGTATTTT. It specifies CASSLLAANTDTQYF.

The chain carries TRBV7-9 and TRBJ1-4; weak D call: TRBD1 (6 bases). The V gene lost 5 bases and the J gene lost 0 bases, with 10 bases spanning the gap. The V gene's germline CDR1 is SEHNR and CDR2 FQNEAQ (reference sequence). The CDR3 loop spans 15 amino acids. CDR3 region: CASSQGQSTNEKLFF. CDR3 DNA sequence: TGTGCCAGCAGCCAAGGACAGTCAACTAATGAAAAACTGTTTTTT.

V gene TRBV19 combines with J gene TRBJ2-1; 7 positions match TRBD1. Germline assignment: CDR1 LNHDA and CDR2 SQIVND (reference sequence). Trimming cost V 5 bases and J 8 bases; bases outside gene matches: 15. The length of the CDR3 is 16 residues. The CDR3 protein is CASSETTGLITDEQFF. CDR3 DNA: TGTGCCAGTAGTGAAACGACAGGGCTCATAACAGATGAGCAGTTCTTC.

The V call is TRBV7-7, the J call TRBJ2-5, with 8 bases matching TRBD1. The germline gives CDR1 SSHAT, CDR2 FNYEAQ (reference sequence). This CDR3 comprises 13 residues. Losses at the gene ends were 5 bases for V and 5 bases for J; bases not matched to a gene: 4. The CDR3 DNA reads TGTGCCAGCAGCCCGGACAGGGCCGAGACCCAGTACTTC. This sequence encodes CASSPDRAETQYF.

V is TRBV7-7 and J is TRBJ2-3; 8 nucleotides align to TRBD2. This CDR3 has 15 residues. Germline-derived CDR1 and CDR2 are SSHAT and FNYEAQ (reference sequence). With 2 bases clipped from V and 3 bases from J, the junction kept 4 bases outside the gene matches. The CDR3 DNA is TGTGCCAGCAGCTTACAAGCGGGAGTGACAGATACGCAGTATTTT. Translated, it gives CASSLQAGVTDTQYF.